A selection of T cell receptor beta chains follows, all from one sample in a study of shared clonotypes between healthy human individuals. Using immunoSEQ multiplex PCR, the repertoire was profiled, and TCRdb retains in-frame clones only, with some absent. The sample includes over 2 million clones, less than 95% of them seen just once. Material: naive CD8+ T cells sorted from blood. The receptors stem from a man younger than 35 in good health. The CDR3 runs from the conserved cysteine through the conserved F or W. D genes are given only for firm matches. Where a row states a size, it is once, few, many or the class of an expanded clone; other rows omit it.

NA | TRBJ2-7 | TRBD1 | TRBV7-8 | CASSLGPGGSYEQYF | TGTGCCAGCAGCTTGGGCCCAGGGGGCTCCTACGAGCAGTACTTC
NA | TRBJ2-3 | NA | TRBV6-1 | CASSEEEFTDTQYF | TGTGCCAGCTCTGAGGAGGAATTCACAGATACGCAGTATTTT
NA | TRBJ2-7 | NA | TRBV4-3 | CASSQGTTFYEQYF | TGCGCCAGCAGCCAAGGGACAACCTTTTACGAGCAGTACTTC
once | TRBJ2-2 | TRBD1 | TRBV4-3 | CASSQDLEDRGSRSGELFF | TGCGCCAGCAGCCAAGATCTAGAGGACAGGGGGAGTAGATCCGGGGAGCTGTTTTTT
NA | TRBJ2-3 | NA | TRBV9 | CASSVEGGVPADTQYF | TGTGCCAGCAGCGTCGAAGGAGGAGTCCCCGCAGATACGCAGTATTTT
NA | TRBJ1-2 | NA | TRBV11-1 | CASSLGEGANYGYTF | TGTGCCAGCAGCTTAGGAGAGGGGGCTAACTATGGCTACACCTTC
few | TRBJ2-7 | NA | TRBV4-1 | CASSPQALGGEQYF | TGCGCCAGCAGCCCTCAGGCTTTGGGTGGCGAGCAGTACTTC
NA | TRBJ2-7 | NA | TRBV28 | CASSLHGGDYEQYF | TGTGCCAGCAGTTTACACGGGGGAGACTACGAGCAGTACTTC
NA | TRBJ2-7 | NA | TRBV19 | CASSTPGLLRGGEQYF | TGTGCCAGTAGTACCCCGGGCCTCCTACGGGGCGGCGAGCAGTACTTC
NA | TRBJ2-1 | NA | TRBV25-1 | CASSATSYSYNEQFF | TGTGCCAGCAGTGCCACCTCCTACTCCTACAATGAGCAGTTCTTC
NA | TRBJ1-2 | NA | TRBV27 | CASSSRDNYGYTF | TGTGCCAGCAGCTCCAGGGATAACTATGGCTACACCTTC
NA | TRBJ1-4 | TRBD1 | TRBV6-5 | CASSYGTPGQGEELFF | TGTGCCAGCAGTTACGGTACTCCTGGACAGGGCGAAGAACTGTTTTTT
NA | TRBJ2-7 | TRBD1 | TRBV7-6 | CASSSRAGGEEQYF | TGTGCCAGCAGCTCACGGGCAGGGGGAGAAGAGCAGTACTTC
NA | TRBJ2-7 | NA | TRBV7-8 | CASSLAYPPLSYEQYF | TGTGCCAGCAGCTTAGCTTACCCCCCGCTCTCCTACGAGCAGTACTTC
NA | TRBJ2-3 | NA | TRBV25-1 | CASSFSSADTQYF | TGTGCCAGCAGTTTTTCCTCAGCAGATACGCAGTATTTT
once | TRBJ2-3 | NA | TRBV13 | CASSLGRGLDTQYF | TGTGCCAGCAGCTTAGGCCGGGGACTAGATACGCAGTATTTT
NA | TRBJ2-2 | TRBD2 | TRBV7-9 | CASSSRLAGYANTGELFF | TGTGCCAGCAGCTCTAGACTAGCGGGGTACGCGAACACCGGGGAGCTGTTTTTT
NA | TRBJ1-1 | NA | TRBV7-8 | CASSLWSGESTEAFF | TGTGCCAGCAGCTTATGGTCAGGGGAAAGCACTGAAGCTTTCTTT
NA | TRBJ1-2 | NA | TRBV6-5 | CASSYSLDGRVYGYTF | TGTGCCAGCAGTTATTCCCTGGACGGACGGGTCTATGGCTACACCTTC
NA | TRBJ2-5 | NA | TRBV9 | CASSVWGDETQYF | TGTGCCAGCAGCGTCTGGGGCGATGAGACCCAGTACTTC
NA | TRBJ2-7 | TRBD1 | TRBV4-3 | CASSQDRTGVWEQYF | TGCGCCAGCAGCCAAGACCGAACAGGGGTGTGGGAGCAGTACTTC
NA | TRBJ2-2 | NA | TRBV25-1 | CASSEYYPSRNTGELFF | TGTGCCAGCAGTGAATATTATCCTAGCAGGAACACCGGGGAGCTGTTTTTT
NA | TRBJ1-6 | TRBD1 | TRBV28 | CASRRDRVVSPLHF | TGTGCCAGCAGAAGAGACAGGGTGGTTTCACCCCTCCACTTT
NA | TRBJ2-7 | NA | TRBV5-4 | CASSRGPLSYEQYF | TGTGCCAGCAGCCGTGGACCGCTTTCCTACGAGCAGTACTTC
NA | TRBJ2-1 | TRBD1 | TRBV7-9 | CASSPGQGRYNEQFF | TGTGCCAGCAGCCCCGGACAGGGGAGGTACAATGAGCAGTTCTTC
NA | TRBJ2-3 | NA | TRBV30 | CAWRAGPSTDTQYF | TGTGCCTGGAGGGCAGGGCCTAGCACAGATACGCAGTATTTT
NA | TRBJ1-1 | TRBD1 | TRBV9 | CASSVVGTGNTEAFF | TGTGCCAGCAGCGTAGTAGGGACAGGGAACACTGAAGCTTTCTTT
NA | TRBJ2-7 | NA | TRBV13 | CASSMGPYGYEQYF | TGTGCCAGCAGCATGGGGCCCTACGGCTACGAGCAGTACTTC
NA | TRBJ2-2 | TRBD2 | TRBV7-6 | CASSVLTSGKTGELFF | TGTGCCAGCAGCGTTTTGACTAGCGGGAAAACCGGGGAGCTGTTTTTT
NA | TRBJ2-7 | NA | TRBV21-1 | CASSKANSGSYEQYF | TGTGCCAGCAGCAAAGCTAACTCGGGCTCCTACGAGCAGTACTTC
once | TRBJ2-5 | TRBD2 | TRBV10-3 | CASTSGDQETQYF | TGTGCCTCTACTAGCGGGGACCAAGAGACCCAGTACTTC
NA | TRBJ2-5 | NA | TRBV7-9 | CASSPLGETQYF | TGTGCCAGCAGCCCCTTGGGTGAGACCCAGTACTTC
NA | TRBJ2-2 | NA | TRBV4-1 | CASSQAETGYTGELFF | TGCGCCAGCAGCCAAGCCGAGACAGGTTACACCGGGGAGCTGTTTTTT
NA | TRBJ1-4 | TRBD1 | TRBV27 | CASRKEGAGEKLFF | TGTGCCAGCAGAAAAGAGGGGGCAGGAGAAAAACTGTTTTTT
NA | TRBJ1-4 | NA | TRBV28 | CASRTTGTNEKLFF | TGTGCCAGCAGAACAACAGGAACTAATGAAAAACTGTTTTTT
NA | TRBJ2-2 | NA | TRBV9 | CASSLRGEEVSGELFF | TGTGCCAGCAGCCTACGGGGAGAGGAGGTCTCCGGGGAGCTGTTTTTT
NA | TRBJ1-1 | NA | TRBV9 | CASSAGGRERAEAFF | TGTGCCAGCAGCGCCGGGGGGAGGGAGAGAGCTGAAGCTTTCTTT
NA | TRBJ2-1 | TRBD1 | TRBV4-3 | CASSQDLGTGLNEQFF | TGCGCCAGCAGCCAAGATTTGGGGACAGGGCTCAATGAGCAGTTCTTC
NA | TRBJ1-6 | NA | TRBV19 | CASSIGGVTSPLHF | TGTGCCAGTAGTATAGGGGGCGTCACTTCACCCCTCCACTTT
NA | TRBJ2-5 | TRBD1 | TRBV9 | CASSVVGTGQETQYF | TGTGCCAGCAGCGTAGTCGGGACAGGGCAAGAGACCCAGTACTTC
NA | TRBJ2-3 | NA | TRBV13 | CASSSTPGAQDTQYF | TGTGCCAGCAGCTCAACCCCAGGGGCGCAGGATACGCAGTATTTT
NA | TRBJ2-1 | NA | TRBV5-4 | CASSLGTNEQFF | TGTGCCAGCAGCTTGGGGACAAATGAGCAGTTCTTC
few | TRBJ1-2 | TRBD1 | TRBV25-1 | CASSGSTGPFNYGYTF | TGTGCCAGCAGTGGCTCGACAGGGCCCTTCAACTATGGCTACACCTTC
NA | TRBJ2-1 | NA | TRBV4-1 | CASSQGYNEQFF | TGCGCCAGCAGCCAAGGCTACAATGAGCAGTTCTTC
few | TRBJ1-6 | NA | TRBV4-1 | CASSQGEGDSPLHF | TGCGCCAGCAGCCAAGGAGAAGGGGATTCACCCCTCCACTTT
once | TRBJ2-7 | TRBD1 | TRBV9 | CASSPAQADREYF | TGTGCCAGCAGCCCAGCCCAAGCCGACAGGGAGTACTTC
NA | TRBJ2-7 | NA | TRBV4-1 | CASSQGVQSYEQYF | TGCGCCAGCAGCCAAGGTGTTCAATCCTACGAGCAGTACTTC
NA | TRBJ1-1 | NA | TRBV4-1 | CASSPMPGLGTEAFF | TGCGCCAGCAGCCCCATGCCAGGGCTTGGCACTGAAGCTTTCTTT
NA | TRBJ1-2 | NA | TRBV6-5 | CASSYSLQLDYGYTF | TGTGCCAGCAGTTACTCCTTGCAACTAGACTATGGCTACACCTTC
NA | TRBJ2-2 | NA | TRBV7-9 | CASSLAAGIGELFF | TGTGCCAGCAGCTTAGCCGCAGGGATAGGGGAGCTGTTTTTT
NA | TRBJ2-3 | NA | TRBV10-2 | CASRGGSTDTQYF | TGCGCCAGCAGAGGGGGGAGCACAGATACGCAGTATTTT
NA | TRBJ2-1 | TRBD2 | TRBV27 | CASSPLAGAYNEQFF | TGTGCCAGCAGTCCCTTAGCGGGGGCCTACAATGAGCAGTTCTTC
NA | TRBJ2-7 | TRBD1 | TRBV6-6 | CASSSRDRAFYEQYF | TGTGCCAGCAGTTCCCGGGACAGGGCCTTCTACGAGCAGTACTTC
NA | TRBJ2-1 | NA | TRBV7-2 | CASSAEAYREQFF | TGTGCCAGCAGCGCCGAAGCGTACCGTGAGCAGTTCTTC
NA | TRBJ2-7 | TRBD2 | TRBV5-6 | CASSLLLLAAYEQYF | TGTGCCAGCAGCTTACTATTACTAGCGGCCTACGAGCAGTACTTC
NA | TRBJ2-7 | NA | TRBV30 | CAWSVSPDEQYF | TGTGCCTGGAGTGTTAGTCCTGACGAGCAGTACTTC
NA | TRBJ2-3 | NA | TRBV7-2 | CASSLGGTSGDTQYF | TGTGCCAGCAGCTTAGGCGGGACCAGCGGAGATACGCAGTATTTT
NA | TRBJ2-2 | TRBD2 | TRBV11-2 | CASSLLGGRSGELFF | TGTGCCAGCAGCTTGTTAGGCGGGAGGTCCGGGGAGCTGTTTTTT
NA | TRBJ1-1 | TRBD1 | TRBV7-9 | CASSPEEGTGTYVNTEAFF | TGTGCCAGCAGCCCAGAGGAGGGGACAGGGACTTATGTGAACACTGAAGCTTTCTTT